The 18 T cell receptor beta chains below were found in one sample sequenced in a study of blood T cell repertoires in COVID-19. Profiling relied on immunoSEQ multiplex PCR, and the TCRdb table lists in-frame clones only, not all of them. The sample records some 150,000 clones, around 80% being singletons. The sample consisted of peripheral blood. The receptors were sampled from a human donor in a cohort sampled during active COVID-19.

V and J are TRBV7-2 and TRBJ1-1; D not certain. In germline, CDR1 is SGHTA, CDR2 FQGNSA. The CDR3 totals 15 residues. V dropped 0 bases and J dropped 3 bases, with 11 bases sitting between them. The CDR3 region has the DNA TGTGCCAGCAGCTTAGCGCCCTACGGAGACACTGAAGCTTTCTTT. Protein sequence: CASSLAPYGDTEAFF. Filled out from reference TRBV7-2 and TRBJ1-1, the complete variable domain reads GAGVSQSPSNKVTEKGKDVELRCDPISGHTALYWYRQSLGQGLEFLIYFQGNSAPDKSGLPSDRFSAERTGGSVSTLTIQRTQQEDSAVYLCASSLAPYGDTEAFFGQGTRLTVV.

This clone was found once. This chain links TRBV5-1 with TRBJ1-1; D is undetermined. V shed 6 bases and J shed 6 bases, with 21 bases lying between them. Germline V CDR1 and CDR2: SGHRS, YFSETQ. This CDR3 spans 15 amino acids. Here the CDR3 DNA reads TGCGCCAGCAACCGGCTAGAACCGTCAAAGTCTGAAGCTTTCTTT. It codes for CASNRLEPSKSEAFF.

V gene TRBV7-9 combines with J gene TRBJ2-6, with unresolved D. V dropped 5 bases and J dropped 0 bases, with 11 bases sitting between them. Looked up from germline, CDR1 is SEHNR and CDR2 is FQNEAQ (reference sequence). This CDR3 spans 16 amino acids. CDR3 sequence reads: CASSARRSSGANVLTF. The CDR3 bases are TGTGCCAGCAGCGCCCGACGGAGCTCTGGGGCCAACGTCCTGACTTTC.

The chain carries TRBV6-5 and TRBJ2-3, with D unresolved. The CDR3 is 11 residues long. The V gene's germline CDR1 is MNHEY and CDR2 SVGAGI. The ends were cut back, 5 bases at V and 6 bases at J, with 6 bases in the middle. This CDR3 reads CASSTGDTQYF. The CDR3 DNA reads TGTGCCAGCAGTACCGGGGATACGCAGTATTTT.

The chain combines TRBV9 with TRBJ2-6, with 8 bases lining up with TRBD1. With 0 bases clipped from V and 0 bases from J, the junction kept 8 bases outside the gene matches. Germline values: CDR1 SGDLS, CDR2 YYNGEE. CDR3 length: 19 residues. The CDR3 loop is CASSVAQGAPPSGANVLTF. Here the CDR3 DNA reads TGTGCCAGCAGCGTAGCGCAGGGGGCACCCCCCTCTGGGGCCAACGTCCTGACTTTC.

About this clone: A much bigger clone sits one base away, suggesting this may be a read error. Additional DNA sequences in this sample encode the identical CDR3. V usage is TRBV7-3 and J usage is TRBJ2-3; TRBD1 matches 7 bases. The CDR3 is 15 residues long. Trimming removed 2 bases from V and 0 bases from J; junction bases left unmatched: 2. Per germline, CDR1 SGHTA and CDR2 FQGTGA. The CDR3 spells CASSLAGGSTDTQYF. The CDR3 nucleotides read TGTGCCAGCAGCTTAGCAGGGGGAAGCACAGATACGCAGTATTTT. The variable domain in full, completed from reference TRBV7-3 and TRBJ2-3, reads GAGVSQTPSNKVTEKGKYVELRCDPISGHTALYWYRQSLGQGPEFLIYFQGTGAADDSGLPNDRFFAVRPEGSVSTLKIQRTERGDSAVYLCASSLAGGSTDTQYFGPGTRLTVL.

V is TRBV27 and J is TRBJ2-1; no firm D call. The CDR3 loop spans 16 amino acids. In germline, CDR1 is MNHEY, CDR2 SMNVEV (reference sequence). V was shortened by 3 bases and J by 0 bases, with 12 bases between the two germline ends. The CDR3 DNA sequence: TGTGCCAGCAGTTTCCTGCCGGTCGGCTCCTACAATGAGCAGTTCTTC. Protein: CASSFLPVGSYNEQFF.

This rearrangement joins TRBV7-3 to TRBJ2-3, with 8 bases lining up with TRBD1. Germline V gives CDR1 SGHTA, CDR2 FQGTGA. The ends lost 1 base at V and 3 bases at J; junction bases unmatched: 3. The length of the CDR3 is 15 residues. In DNA, the CDR3 is TGTGCCAGCAGCTTAAGCAGGGGGCATACAGATACGCAGTATTTT. It yields the protein CASSLSRGHTDTQYF.

The chain recombines TRBV5-4 with TRBJ2-1; 9 bases are shared with TRBD2. CDR1 and CDR2 from the germline V gene are SGHNT and YYREEE (reference sequence). CDR3 length: 16 residues. Germline trimming cut 2 bases from V and 2 bases from J; bases unmatched to any gene: 5. In DNA, the CDR3 is TGTGCCAGCAGCTTTGCTAGCGGGGAGGCCTACAATGAGCAGTTCTTC. It translates to CASSFASGEAYNEQFF.

This chain links TRBV19 with TRBJ2-7; tentative D call: TRBD2 (5 bases). The CDR3 sequence is 14 residues long. Germline values: CDR1 LNHDA, CDR2 SQIVND (reference sequence). V dropped 3 bases and J dropped 4 bases, with 13 bases sitting between them. Here the CDR3 reads CASSIEAAHYEQYF. CDR3 nucleotides: TGTGCCAGTAGTATCGAAGCGGCCCATTACGAGCAGTACTTC. Drawing the rest from reference TRBV19 and TRBJ2-7, the complete variable domain is DGGITQSPKYLFRKEGQNVTLSCEQNLNHDAMYWYRQDPGQGLRLIYYSQIVNDFQKGDIAEGYSVSREKKESFPLTVTSAQKNPTAFYLCASSIEAAHYEQYFGPGTRLTVT.

This chain connects TRBV3-1 (or the pseudogene TRBV3-2) to TRBJ2-3; 8 positions agree with TRBD2. Germline CDR1 reads LGHDT; CDR2 reads YNNKEL (reference sequence). After removal of 4 bases from V and 1 base from J, the junction contained 10 bases not matched to a gene. The CDR3 extends over 17 amino acids. The CDR3 here is CASSPWFPAGGTDTQYF. CDR3 nucleotide sequence: TGTGCCAGCAGCCCCTGGTTCCCAGCGGGGGGCACAGATACGCAGTATTTT.

The chain is built from TRBV2 and TRBJ2-5; TRBD2 matches at 11 bases. The germline V gene has CDR1 SNHLY and CDR2 FYNNEI. Trimming removed 5 bases from V and 8 bases from J; junction bases left unmatched: 10. This CDR3 contains 15 residues. The CDR3 protein is CASSTTSGERGTQYF. The DNA of the CDR3 is TGTGCCAGCAGTACGACTAGCGGGGAAAGGGGTACCCAGTACTTC.

The chain uses TRBV7-6 and TRBJ1-6, with a possible D match to TRBD1 (5 bases). The CDR3 consists of 15 residues. Germline lookup yields CDR1 SGHVS and CDR2 FNYEAQ. The V and J ends lost 3 bases and 10 bases respectively, with 16 bases between them. CDR3 loop: CASSFDPPGRSPLHF. The CDR3 DNA is TGTGCCAGCAGCTTCGACCCCCCAGGGCGCTCACCCCTCCACTTT. The full variable domain, completed using reference TRBV7-6 and TRBJ1-6, is GAGVSQSPRYKVTKRGQDVALRCDPISGHVSLYWYRQALGQGPEFLTYFNYEAQQDKSGLPNDRFSAERPEGSISTLTIQRTEQRDSAMYRCASSFDPPGRSPLHFGNGTRLTVT.

The gene calls are TRBV11-3 and TRBJ2-3, with 8 nucleotides matching TRBD2. Trimming cost V 4 bases and J 5 bases; bases outside gene matches: 5. The length of the CDR3 is 14 residues. CDR1 and CDR2 (germline): SGHNT, YENEEA. The DNA of the CDR3 is TGTGCCAGCAGCTCGCGGGGGGAAGGAGATACGCAGTATTTT. Translated: CASSSRGEGDTQYF.

The chain uses TRBV28 and TRBJ2-5; D may be TRBD2 (6 bases). This CDR3 is 15 amino acids long. With 5 bases removed from V and 6 bases from J, the gap between germline ends came to 19 bases. Germline V lookup: CDR1 MDHEN, CDR2 SYDVKM. CDR3 nucleotide sequence: TGTGCCAGCAGTCCCCCGGGACTGAGGACAAAGACCCAGTACTTC. Encoded protein: CASSPPGLRTKTQYF.

The sample holds a few counts of this clone. The CDR3 protein is CASRDSVLNSPLHF. The CDR3 region has the DNA TGTGCCAGCAGGGACAGCGTCCTTAATTCACCCCTCCACTTT. The chain combines TRBV5-4 with TRBJ1-6, with D tentatively TRBD1 (6 bases). Trimming took off 5 bases at V and 6 bases at J, with 12 bases between the two ends. This CDR3 is 14 amino acids long. Germline CDR1 reads SGHNT; CDR2 reads YYREEE (reference sequence).

This rearrangement joins TRBV4-3 to TRBJ1-1; D is perhaps TRBD1 (6 bases). Germline V gene lookup returns CDR1 LGHNA and CDR2 YSLEER. This CDR3 is built from 13 residues. V was clipped by 4 bases and J by 5 bases, with 11 bases between them. The CDR3 sequence is CASSLEGGTEAFF. The CDR3, as DNA: TGCGCCAGCAGCCTGGAAGGGGGTACTGAAGCTTTCTTT.

This clone was seen once. The chain is built from TRBV7-2 and TRBJ1-2; 8 bases are shared with TRBD1. This CDR3 contains 13 residues. With 3 bases clipped from V and 7 bases from J, the junction kept 4 bases outside the gene matches. Germline V gives CDR1 SGHTA, CDR2 FQGNSA. Written as DNA, the CDR3 is TGTGCCAGCAGCTTGGACAGGGTTAGTGGCTACACCTTC. Protein sequence: CASSLDRVSGYTF. Using reference TRBV7-2 and TRBJ1-2 for the parts outside the CDR3, the full variable domain is GAGVSQSPSNKVTEKGKDVELRCDPISGHTALYWYRQSLGQGLEFLIYFQGNSAPDKSGLPSDRFSAERTGGSVSTLTIQRTQQEDSAVYLCASSLDRVSGYTFGSGTRLTVV.